These 19 T cell receptor beta chains originate from one sample sequenced in a study of vaccination effects on CD4 cells after COVID-19. Only in-frame clones appear in the TCRdb table, and some are missing; sequencing was by immunoSEQ multiplex PCR. The table includes tens of thousands of clones, 65% detected once. Once cultured for approximately ten days, the cells underwent separation to obtain CD4+ T cells. Their antigens remain unidentified. Specimen: CD4+ T cells from PBMCs cultured without peptide, collected before COVID-19 vaccination. The source is a human donor who received a COVID-19 vaccine.

The chain joins TRBV5-6 to TRBJ1-2; 8 nucleotides line up with TRBD1. The CDR3 sequence is 14 residues long. CDR1 and CDR2 from the germline V gene are SGHDT and YYEEEE. After removal of 2 bases from V and 7 bases from J, the junction contained 7 bases not matched to a gene. This CDR3 reads CASSFPDRVAGYTF. CDR3 DNA sequence: TGTGCCAGCAGCTTCCCGGACAGGGTCGCTGGCTACACCTTC.

In this sample, this clone turned up a few times. This chain links TRBV2 with TRBJ1-1; D is perhaps TRBD1 (6 bases). Per the germline V gene, CDR1 is SNHLY and CDR2 is FYNNEI. V was shortened by 2 bases and J by 1 base, with 8 bases between the two germline ends. The CDR3 has 14 amino acids. This chain's CDR3 is CASSELGANTEAFF. In DNA form, the CDR3 reads TGTGCCAGCAGTGAATTGGGGGCGAACACTGAAGCTTTCTTT.

The chain recombines TRBV3-1 (or the pseudogene TRBV3-2) with TRBJ1-4; weak D call: TRBD1 (6 bases). V was trimmed by 1 base and J by 3 bases, leaving 9 bases between them. CDR1 and CDR2 from the germline V gene are LGHDT and YNNKEL (reference sequence). The CDR3 runs to 15 residues. The chain's CDR3 is CASSQGGTPNEKLFF. In DNA form, the CDR3 reads TGTGCCAGCAGCCAAGGCGGGACACCTAATGAAAAACTGTTTTTT.

Only a few counts were recorded for this clone. The V and J genes are TRBV10-2 and TRBJ2-2; 8 bases map to TRBD1. Germline CDR1 WSHSY, CDR2 SAAADI. V gave up 6 bases and J gave up 7 bases; unmatched junction bases: 4. The CDR3 covers 13 residues. The CDR3 here is CASRDRDGGELFF. Here the CDR3 DNA reads TGCGCCAGCAGGGACAGGGATGGCGGGGAGCTGTTTTTT.

The chain recombines TRBV7-2 with TRBJ1-4; 7 bases are shared with TRBD1. The CDR3 is 15 residues long. Germline values: CDR1 SGHTA, CDR2 FQGNSA. V lost 5 bases and J lost 2; bases outside the gene matches: 5. Here the CDR3 reads CASSKYRGTNEKLFF. In DNA, the CDR3 is TGTGCCAGCAGCAAATACAGGGGCACTAATGAAAAACTGTTTTTT.

The chain has TRBV7-9 and TRBJ1-1; possible D gene TRBD1, 5 bases. V was pared by 7 bases and J by 1 base, with 10 bases between. Germline V gene sequence: CDR1 SEHNR, CDR2 FQNEAQ (reference sequence). The CDR3 extends over 13 amino acids. The CDR3 reads CASIGTENTEAFF. The CDR3 DNA is TGTGCCAGCATTGGGACCGAGAACACTGAAGCTTTCTTT.

This sequence joins TRBV12-3 or TRBV12-4 and TRBJ1-5; D call uncertain. The CDR3 totals 13 residues. Trimming took off 0 bases at V and 4 bases at J, with 4 bases between the two ends. The DNA for the CDR3 is TGTGCCAGCAGTTTAGCGTTAAATCAGCCCCAGCATTTT. It encodes CASSLALNQPQHF.

This chain links TRBV19 with TRBJ2-1, with 8 bases matching TRBD2. The CDR3 loop spans 13 amino acids. Germline V gene lookup returns CDR1 LNHDA and CDR2 SQIVND (reference sequence). V shed 9 bases, J shed 0 bases, and the junction held 1 base outside the gene matches. CDR3 amino acids: CASGTSSYNEQFF. The CDR3, as DNA: TGTGCCAGCGGGACTAGCTCCTACAATGAGCAGTTCTTC.

The chain carries TRBV18 and TRBJ1-3, with TRBD1 matching over 7 bases. This CDR3 contains 15 residues. CDR1 is KGHSH and CDR2 is LQKENI in the germline V gene. V lost 3 bases, J lost 4 bases, and 6 bases stayed unmatched. The CDR3 loop reads CASSPQGGIGNTIYF. CDR3 bases: TGTGCCAGCTCACCCCAGGGGGGTATCGGAAACACCATATATTTT.

The chain recombines TRBV6-4 with TRBJ2-7, with a weak D call TRBD1 (7 bases). Germline V gene sequence: CDR1 MRHNA, CDR2 SNTAGT. The CDR3 totals 16 residues. Trimming took off 5 bases at V and 4 bases at J, with 21 bases between the two ends. CDR3 amino acids: CASSKQGQRAGYEQYF. Written as DNA, the CDR3 is TGTGCCAGCAGTAAACAGGGACAGCGGGCGGGATACGAGCAGTACTTC.

The chain links TRBV3-1 (or the pseudogene TRBV3-2) to TRBJ2-2; D tentatively reads TRBD1 or TRBD2 (6 bases each). With 5 bases removed from V and 5 bases from J, the gap between germline ends came to 15 bases. The CDR3 totals 15 residues. Per germline, CDR1 LGHDT and CDR2 YNNKEL (reference sequence). Here the CDR3 reads CASSYRGGLTGELFF. The CDR3 nucleotides read TGTGCCAGCAGCTATCGTGGGGGGCTTACCGGGGAGCTGTTTTTT.

The rearrangement joins TRBV5-4 to TRBJ1-1; no firm D call. Germline assignment: CDR1 SGHNT and CDR2 YYREEE (reference sequence). The CDR3 runs to 14 residues. Trimming left V 4 bases short and J 3 bases short, with 13 bases between. CDR3 DNA sequence: TGTGCCAGCAGCGCCCCCGGGAGGGACACTGAAGCTTTCTTT. It is translated as CASSAPGRDTEAFF.

This rearrangement joins TRBV29-1 to TRBJ1-4; 7 bases map to TRBD1. This CDR3 spans 14 amino acids. Trimming cost V 4 bases and J 4 bases; bases outside gene matches: 6. Germline loops: CDR1 SQVTM, CDR2 ANQGSEA. The CDR3 loop is CSVAPGQRNEKLFF. The CDR3 nucleotides are TGCAGCGTTGCACCGGGACAGCGTAATGAAAAACTGTTTTTT.

The chain employs TRBV6-5 and TRBJ2-3, with D unclear. CDR1 is MNHEY, CDR2 SVGAGI, per germline. CDR3 size: 15 residues. Trimming cost V 0 bases and J 2 bases, with 9 bases left between them. The CDR3 DNA reads TGTGCCAGCAGTTACTCGAGTACAAACACAGATACGCAGTATTTT. Encoded protein: CASSYSSTNTDTQYF.

CDR3 sequence: CASSQGRLLNTGELFF. In nucleotides, the CDR3 is TGTGCCAGCAGCCAGGGACGGTTACTTAACACCGGGGAGCTGTTTTTT. The V and J genes are TRBV7-7 and TRBJ2-2; D is perhaps TRBD1 or TRBD2 (5 bases each). With 5 bases removed from V and 2 bases from J, the gap between germline ends came to 15 bases. Germline CDR1 SSHAT, CDR2 FNYEAQ (reference sequence). The CDR3 runs 16 residues.

The chain uses TRBV12-3 or TRBV12-4 and TRBJ1-2; no definite D call. The CDR3 loop spans 13 amino acids. Trimming removed 6 bases at V and 2 bases at J, with 10 bases between. The CDR3, as DNA: TGTGCCAGCAGCCAACAAGACAACTATGGCTACACCTTC. Its protein is CASSQQDNYGYTF.

V gene TRBV18 combines with J gene TRBJ2-7; perhaps TRBD2 as D (5 bases). The CDR3 consists of 14 residues. Germline V gene lookup returns CDR1 KGHSH and CDR2 LQKENI. The germline V and J ends were trimmed by 2 bases and 6 bases, with 14 bases remaining between them. The CDR3 bases are TGTGCCAGCTCACCAATGGCTAGCCCCCTCGAGCAGTACTTC. Translation: CASSPMASPLEQYF.

The chain links TRBV5-1 to TRBJ2-3; perhaps TRBD2 as D (7 bases). This CDR3 contains 15 residues. CDR1 and CDR2 from the germline V gene are SGHRS and YFSETQ. V gave up 0 bases and J gave up 4 bases, with 12 bases separating them. The CDR3 is CASSLGRGRADTQYF. The CDR3 region has the DNA TGCGCCAGCAGCTTGGGAAGGGGGAGGGCAGATACGCAGTATTTT.

This clone was found a few times. The J gene is TRBJ2-7, the V gene TRBV3-1 (or the pseudogene TRBV3-2); 10 nucleotides agree with TRBD1. Looked up from germline, CDR1 is LGHDT and CDR2 is YNNKEL (reference sequence). The CDR3 covers 14 residues. J was trimmed by 3 bases and V by 5 bases; bases with no gene match: 4. In DNA, the CDR3 is TGTGCCAGCAGCGCCGGGACAGGGGACTACGAGCAGTACTTC. This encodes CASSAGTGDYEQYF.